Described below is a single T cell receptor (beta chain) sequence and its context. Its antigen remains unidentified. No much larger clone is present one base from it, and per-base qualities are unavailable. The record originates from a study of blood T cell repertoires in COVID-19 (dated by TCRdb to about 2020). Notes on the research overall: The collaborator samples originated in the United States, Italy and Spain and spanned the acute and convalescent phases of COVID-19. Where available, HLA class I and class II types were taken from metadata supplied by the sample provider and were not determined by assay-based typing. The samples were drawn from the first 160 participants of the ongoing ImmuneRACE study and from some 1,300 subjects provided by 6 global collaborators. The dataset comprised deeply sampled blood TCRbeta repertoires from subjects exposed to, actively infected with, or recovered from COVID-19. The sample metadata nearly always contained a de-identified subject ID, COVID-19 status, age in years and sex. The repertoires were released in a freely available public database intended as a resource for research on the immune response to SARS-CoV-2. The material from the prospective study consisted of cDNA or gDNA derived from T cells, B-cell-depleted T cells, or PBMCs.

The V end gives up 10 bases and the J end 2 bases, leaving 8 bases in the junction not matched to a gene. The CDR3, from cysteine to phenylalanine, totals 14 residues. Just the 42-base CDR3 DNA is kept, in frame starting at base 1. The germline V gene encodes CDR1 SNHLY and CDR2 FYNNEI. TCRbeta CDR3 regions were amplified from genomic DNA using the immunoSEQ Assay, a bias-controlled multiplex PCR. On the study's bioinformatics: The number of nucleated cells in each sample was estimated from the amplification of reference gene primers within the assay. To quantify the absolute abundance of each unique TCRbeta CDR3 rearrangement, sequence reads were collapsed and filtered. For each sample, productive Simpson clonality was calculated as the square root of Simpson's diversity index over productive rearrangements. Imported from immuneACCESS, the table was reduced by TCRdb to in-frame sequences with V and J called. These copies leave out some clones; in studies compared against another copy, an unresolved V gene accounts for under half, and the cause of the remainder is not known. The DNA was the basis for D and trimming; V, J and clone size are from that table. This sample comprises tens of thousands of clones, 90% to 95% of them detected only once. In total, the top ten clones hold approximately 8% of the sample.

Collaborating institutions collected whole blood in K2EDTA tubes following their own protocols. For TCRbeta analysis, collaborators shipped samples in one of three forms: frozen whole blood, isolated PBMCs, or DNA extracted from either of those sample types. The research as a whole found: How much clinical and demographic metadata was included differed by source and by participant, and the metadata was provided uncurated.

The V gene is TRBV2 and the J gene is TRBJ1-5; 7 central nucleotides agree with TRBD1. Material: peripheral blood. The receptor's source is a human donor in a cohort sampled during active COVID-19. The CDR3 loop reads CATDRVGGNQPQHF. DNA sequence: TGTGCCACCGACAGGGTCGGCGGCAATCAGCCCCAGCATTTT.